The clone carrying this T cell receptor beta chain has ten or more counts. Its antigen is currently unknown. The data were taken from a study of T cell repertoires in cytomegalovirus infection. Overall study context: Shared public TCR beta signatures pointed to both CMV infection and a matching HLA type. Study-wide findings and caveats: The ex vivo response was dominated by HLA-C-restricted CMV-specific TCR beta clonotypes. Of the TCR beta families, the public ones yielded a cumulative frequency that identified carriers of CMV plus the relevant HLA.

Each CDR3 protein gets one entry after TCRdb re-called the reads with MiXCR. The sample gives approximately 500,000 distinct CDR3 sequences, roughly 12% of which show up once; about 9.4% is in the top ten. The specimen was PBMCs. This TCR was sampled from a human donor in good health (CMV status not recorded). Some clones in this sample may be carry-over from other donors' samples.

DNA for the CDR3: TGTGCCAGCAGCGTACAGGGTGAGCAGTACTTC. It specifies CASSVQGEQYF. The genes are TRBV7-8 and TRBJ2-7; D possibly corresponds to TRBD1 (6 bases). The CDR3 covers 11 residues. Germline assignment: CDR1 SGHVS and CDR2 FQNEAQ. V lost 5 bases, J lost 7 bases, and 9 bases lay in between.